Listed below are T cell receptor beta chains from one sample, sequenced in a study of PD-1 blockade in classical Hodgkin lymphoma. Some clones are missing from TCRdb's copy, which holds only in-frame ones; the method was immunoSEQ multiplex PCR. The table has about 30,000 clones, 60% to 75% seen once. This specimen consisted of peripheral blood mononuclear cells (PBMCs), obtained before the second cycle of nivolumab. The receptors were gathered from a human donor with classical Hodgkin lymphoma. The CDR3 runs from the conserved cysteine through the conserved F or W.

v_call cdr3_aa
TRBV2 CASSEGTDSEAFF
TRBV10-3 CAISELGTSGGGETQYF
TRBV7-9 CASSLRGEYEKLFF
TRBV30 CAWSQGLTYEQYF
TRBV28 CASSFVWGTQYF
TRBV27 CASSLTWDNLNYGYTF
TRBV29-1 CSVVEGRELFF
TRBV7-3 CASSRPGGSGNEKLFF
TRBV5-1 CASSISGGELFF
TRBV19 CASSFGTGAGNTIYF
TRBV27 CASRLRSGEPLNNEQFF
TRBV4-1 CASSQGQGREETQYF
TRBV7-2 CASSLVGGSSYNEQFF
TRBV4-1 CASSQGGLQETQYF
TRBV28 CASSSIWESTNEKLFF
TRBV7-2 CASSLGLAGEISNEQFF
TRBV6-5 CASSDDSPNEKLFF
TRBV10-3 CACSTANYGYTF
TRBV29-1 CSVTTGTGINEKLFF
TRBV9 CASSVGTDPYEQYF
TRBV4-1 CASSQGTGSPISPLHF
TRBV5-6 CASSLSPGGANSLTDTQYF
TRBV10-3 CAITPRGETGDTIYF
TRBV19 CASSPVAGGNTEAFF
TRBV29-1 CSVLTGSWDEQYF
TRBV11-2 CASSLVPNGYTF
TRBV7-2 CASSLVGPNTGELFF
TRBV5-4 CASSLVTSGEETQYF
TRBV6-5 CASSYRGQSYEQYF
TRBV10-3 CAISDLWTSGEQFF
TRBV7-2 CASSLGPVYEQYF
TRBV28 CASLDRAHDGGYTF
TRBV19 CASSADRAAYGYTF
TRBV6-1 CASSEARGGYTGELFF
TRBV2 CASTVFPQGNSPLHF
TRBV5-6 CASSLDSDTQYF
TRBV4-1 CASSQDLPGFRQPQHF
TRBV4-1 CASSQVGSGNTIYF
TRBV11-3 CASSPAGLGETQYF
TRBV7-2 CASSPPGTVVNYGYTF
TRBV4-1 CASSQGPGGPEAFF
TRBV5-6 CASSLVGDGNEQFF
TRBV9 CASSGTRQGYGYTF
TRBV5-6 CASSFAPALSNEQFF
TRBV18 CASSPSGLDYNEQFF
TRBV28 CASSRDSLSGNTIYF
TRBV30 CAWSSGRSEKLFF
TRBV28 CASSLSQGGYGYTF
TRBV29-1 CSVEENGHSTDTQYF
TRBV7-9 CASSDRGPHEQYF
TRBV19 CASSRQNTEAFF
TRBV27 CASSQGTGTEAFF
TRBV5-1 CASSLDMSQTQYF
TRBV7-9 CASSGGQLYNEQFF
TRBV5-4 CAWGSPEAFF
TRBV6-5 CASSHRPGELFF
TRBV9 CASSVGVAGGETQYF
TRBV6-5 CASSSSPDAYEQYF
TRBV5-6 CASSPPQTGFYNSPLHF
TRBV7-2 CASSLGQVSSYEQYF